Reported below is one TCR beta chain. V dropped 7 bases and J dropped 6 bases, with 22 bases sitting between them. The germline V gene encodes CDR1 LNHDA and CDR2 SQIVND (reference sequence). This CDR3 is built from 16 residues. The data derive from a study of blood T cell repertoires in COVID-19. Looking at the study overall: Samples taken during acute and convalescent COVID-19 were collected in the United States, Italy and Spain. Nucleic acid was either cDNA or gDNA, and it came from T cells, B-cell-depleted T cells, or PBMCs.

Authors' analysis steps: For nucleated cells, counts were estimated from reference gene primer amplification. Method: immunoSEQ multiplex PCR; TCRdb's copy keeps in-frame clones and lacks some. Clone size and the V and J calls come from that table; the DNA yielded D and trimming. This sample carries some 120,000 clones, roughly 83% of them seen once, and the ten largest clones take about a sixth. This TCR derives from a woman aged 45-65 years with acute or convalescent COVID-19. Sequenced: peripheral blood. This rearrangement joins TRBV19 to TRBJ1-5, with D possibly being TRBD1 (5 bases). The CDR3 loop reads CASTKSSSGVGQPQHF. The CDR3 DNA sequence: TGTGCCAGTACAAAAAGCTCGTCGGGGGTAGGTCAGCCCCAGCATTTT.